This paragraph reports one TCR beta chain. These data originate in a study of blood T cell repertoires in COVID-19. CDR1 and CDR2 from the germline V gene are LGHDT and YNNKEL (reference sequence). Trimming cost V 0 bases and J 8 bases, with 16 bases left between them. The CDR3 totals 15 residues. Clones were sequenced by immunoSEQ multiplex PCR, and TCRdb holds only the in-frame ones, with some missing. Of over 130,000 clones listed, roughly 76% are singletons. The sequence was collected from a woman between 45 and 65 years old with active or convalescent COVID-19. The V and J genes are TRBV3-1 (or the pseudogene TRBV3-2) and TRBJ1-2; tentatively, D is TRBD1 (5 bases). Material: peripheral blood. This chain's CDR3 is CASSQEDSRASGYTF. Written as DNA, the CDR3 is TGTGCCAGCAGCCAAGAAGACAGCAGGGCCTCGGGCTACACCTTC.